Following are 8 T cell receptor beta chains from one sample sequenced in a study of beta chain features in type 1 diabetes. Study findings and constraints: Moderate yet significant TCRB CDR3 shortening was seen in Type 1 diabetes patients in all four CD4+ subsets.

The antigens these receptors bind are not known. Isolated RNA was reverse transcribed in full, so expressed TCRB transcripts were sequenced. Data came from immunoSEQ multiplex PCR; TCRdb stores just in-frame clones and leaves some out. The data hold 600,000 to 700,000 clones, with roughly 13% observed a single time. Specimen: naive CD4+ T cells from blood. The receptors shown here come from a young man with type 1 diabetes.

This clone was seen only once. The CDR3 is CASSYSYQNTEAFF. The CDR3 DNA is TGTGCCAGCAGTTACTCGTACCAGAACACTGAAGCTTTCTTT. This chain joins TRBV6-5 and TRBJ1-1; D not certain. CDR1 is MNHEY and CDR2 is SVGAGI in the germline V gene. Trimming cost V 0 bases and J 1 base, with 6 bases left between them. This CDR3 spans 14 amino acids.

This clone has a handful of counts. The chain couples TRBV13 to TRBJ1-1; TRBD1 is a possible D gene (5 bases). The CDR3 is 15 residues long. V was shortened by 0 bases and J by 4 bases, with 12 bases between the two germline ends. Germline V lookup: CDR1 PRHDT, CDR2 FYEKMQ (reference sequence). The CDR3 region is CASSLGGVFGTEAFF. For the CDR3, the DNA is TGTGCCAGCAGCTTAGGAGGGGTCTTCGGCACTGAAGCTTTCTTT.

This clone has a handful of counts. The gene calls are TRBV30 and TRBJ2-3; D possibly corresponds to TRBD1 (6 bases). V shed 6 bases and J shed 2 bases, with 15 bases lying between them. The CDR3 contains 14 residues. CDR1 and CDR2 from the germline V gene are GTSNPN and SVGIG (reference sequence). In DNA, the CDR3 is TGTGCCTGCCTAGGGGGACCTTCCACAGATACGCAGTATTTT. As protein: CACLGGPSTDTQYF.

This clone was counted between two and nine times. The chain uses TRBV4-1 and TRBJ1-2; no firm D call. The CDR3 has 15 residues. Germline values: CDR1 MGHRA, CDR2 YSYEKL. V was trimmed by 0 bases and J by 4 bases, leaving 12 bases between them. The CDR3 is CASSQESDFSYGYTF. CDR3 nucleotide sequence: TGCGCCAGCAGCCAAGAAAGTGACTTTTCCTATGGCTACACCTTC.

This chain uses TRBV7-9 with TRBJ1-1; TRBD1 might be the D (5 bases). V was shortened by 5 bases and J by 4 bases, with 17 bases between the two germline ends. There are 15 residues in the CDR3. The germline V gene encodes CDR1 SEHNR and CDR2 FQNEAQ (reference sequence). The CDR3 region has the DNA TGTGCCAGCAGCCCGGTAGGGGAAGGAGGCACTGAAGCTTTCTTT. Amino acid sequence: CASSPVGEGGTEAFF. Filled out from reference TRBV7-9 and TRBJ1-1, the complete variable domain reads DTGVSQNPRHKITKRGQNVTFRCDPISEHNRLYWYRQTLGQGPEFLTYFQNEAQLEKSRLLSDRFSAERPKGSFSTLEIQRTEQGDSAMYLCASSPVGEGGTEAFFGQGTRLTVV.

The gene calls are TRBV5-6 and TRBJ2-6; no reliable D call. There are 15 residues in the CDR3. Germline CDR1 and CDR2: SGHDT and YYEEEE. The V gene lost 0 bases and the J gene lost 0 bases, with 4 bases spanning the gap. The CDR3 DNA is TGTGCCAGCAGCTTGGATAACTCTGGGGCCAACGTCCTGACTTTC. It encodes CASSLDNSGANVLTF.

This rearrangement joins TRBV27 to TRBJ1-1; possibly TRBD1 for D (5 bases). The V gene's germline CDR1 is MNHEY and CDR2 SMNVEV (reference sequence). The CDR3 is made up of 16 amino acids. V was trimmed by 6 bases and J by 1 base, leaving 18 bases between them. CDR3 sequence reads: CASSPRPGAGNTEAFF. The DNA of the CDR3 is TGTGCCAGCAGCCCCCGTCCCGGGGCGGGGAACACTGAAGCTTTCTTT.

This chain connects TRBV7-9 to TRBJ2-5, with D unresolved. V dropped 7 bases and J dropped 2 bases, with 17 bases sitting between them. Germline V gene lookup returns CDR1 SEHNR and CDR2 FQNEAQ (reference sequence). The CDR3 loop spans 15 amino acids. The CDR3 DNA follows: TGTGCCAGCACCACTAACGCGATGGCTCAAGAGACCCAGTACTTC. Amino acids: CASTTNAMAQETQYF.